This TCR beta chain comes out of a study of shared T cell receptors in the human thymus. Germline V CDR1 and CDR2: KGHSH, LQKENI. This CDR3 region has 15 residues. Remarks on this clone: At one end the junction does not follow the germline gene, possibly because of a read error.

Repertoires were generated with immunoSEQ multiplex PCR, while TCRdb's copy carries only in-frame clones and drops some. The sample includes 600,000 to 900,000 clones, 80% to 90% seen only once; the top ten take under 0.012%. These sequences were also reported in another study, on human thymus T cells.

Input material: thymocytes. This receptor was identified in a girl under three years old with a congenital heart defect. The chain employs TRBV18 and TRBJ1-1, with D possibly being TRBD1 (6 bases). The CDR3 bases are TGTGCCAGCTCTCCACTATACAGGGATGACACTGAAGCTTTCTTT. It translates to CASSPLYRDDTEAFF.